This TCR beta chain was sequenced in a study of beta chain features in type 1 diabetes. What was sequenced were expressed TCRB transcripts, since all of the isolated RNA had been reverse transcribed. TCRdb keeps only in-frame clones here, not all; method: immunoSEQ multiplex PCR. The data show roughly 51,000 clones, 52% seen once. The CDR3 covers 14 residues. The V end was cut by 1 base, the J end by 4 bases, with 8 bases between. Germline V gene sequence: CDR1 SGHTA, CDR2 FQGNSA. Study observations and caveats: All four CD4+ subsets of Type 1 diabetes patients contained TCRB CDR3s that were moderately but significantly shorter.

Concerning this clone itself: Its target is not known.

The chain links TRBV7-2 to TRBJ2-1; D gene unclear. The TCR originated in a woman between 40 and 55 years old with type 1 diabetes. Input material: Tregs from blood. The CDR3 spells CASSLDVLYNEQFF. CDR3 sequence (DNA): TGTGCCAGCAGCTTAGATGTCTTATACAATGAGCAGTTCTTC.